This record looks at one T cell receptor (beta chain) sequence and its context. Its antigen is still unknown. Per-base qualities were not stored, and no clone one base away is much larger. High-throughput TCR beta sequencing profiled peripheral blood CD8+ and CD4+ T cells from healthy donors, Susac syndrome patients and multiple sclerosis patients. The multiple sclerosis controls were treatment-naive patients whose relapsing-remitting disease, either stable or active, fulfilled the revised McDonald criteria. Bulk CD8+ and CD4+ T cells were purified magnetically by negative isolation, whereas CD8+ TEMRA cells were enriched by FACS. Blood was drawn into EDTA tubes, processed within 24 hours, and PBMCs were isolated by density gradient centrifugation. PBMCs intended for TCR sequencing were frozen in liquid nitrogen and were later thawed in a 37 degrees C water bath. Purity of sorted or isolated CD4+, CD8+ and CD8+ TEMRA cells was at least 90%.

Trimming at the junction amounts to 4 bases on V and 0 bases on J, and the germline ends lie 7 bases apart. The germline V gene yields SGHTA for CDR1 and FQGNSA for CDR2. The CDR3 runs 15 residues from the cysteine to the phenylalanine. Kept here is only the CDR3 DNA, which spans 45 bases and is read in frame from base 1. These data come from a study of CD8 T cells in Susac syndrome (dated by TCRdb to between 2018 and 2021). Describing the broader study: Whether CD8+ T cell activation and differentiation in Susac syndrome was antigen driven was tested using repertoire sequencing. The paper's findings and limits, for the study overall: The TCR sequencing and HLA analysis was acknowledged to have included a relatively small number of individuals.

RNA was extracted using the RNeasy kit, and about 0.45 to 1 microgram was reverse transcribed with random hexamers. The immunoSEQ multiplex PCR assay, covering 54 Vbeta and 13 Jbeta segments, was used to amplify TCR beta CDR3 regions. To correct PCR amplification bias, a synthetic template baseline was used for both primer optimization and computational correction. Per the original workflow: Only productive sequences were kept, with reads annotated to V, D and J genes according to IMGT and analyzed in immunoSEQ Analyzer. Clonality was calculated as one minus the Shannon entropy normalized by log2 of the number of productive unique sequences. For each patient and control, public and private clones were evaluated within the 100 most prevalent clones. Susac-specific clones were defined as absent from healthy and MS cohorts, over a thousand published viral clones and other ImmuneACCESS disease sequences. The public reads were reanalyzed by TCRdb: fastp trimming at Q25, MiXCR alignment, in-frame beta chains only. Rows merge per CDR3 protein into single entries with the most common DNA and genes. The V and J calls and clone size come from TCRdb's table, not from the authors' own analysis. The sample has more than 250,000 distinct CDR3 sequences on record, around 90% of them singletons. Over 0.065% of the sample comes from the top ten.

The sequence joins TRBV7-2 to TRBJ2-6; no D segment can be confidently identified. The TCR was taken from a human donor with multiple sclerosis. The sequenced sample was CD4+ T cells from PBMCs. The sequenced DNA is TGTGCCAGCAGCTACCTGGGCTCTGGGGCCAACGTCCTGACTTTC. It codes for CASSYLGSGANVLTF. The CDR3, completed at both ends by the reference TRBV7-2 and TRBJ2-6 genes, gives the full variable domain GAGVSQSPSNKVTEKGKDVELRCDPISGHTALYWYRQSLGQGLEFLIYFQGNSAPDKSGLPSDRFSAERTGGSVSTLTIQRTQQEDSAVYLCASSYLGSGANVLTFGAGSRLTVL.